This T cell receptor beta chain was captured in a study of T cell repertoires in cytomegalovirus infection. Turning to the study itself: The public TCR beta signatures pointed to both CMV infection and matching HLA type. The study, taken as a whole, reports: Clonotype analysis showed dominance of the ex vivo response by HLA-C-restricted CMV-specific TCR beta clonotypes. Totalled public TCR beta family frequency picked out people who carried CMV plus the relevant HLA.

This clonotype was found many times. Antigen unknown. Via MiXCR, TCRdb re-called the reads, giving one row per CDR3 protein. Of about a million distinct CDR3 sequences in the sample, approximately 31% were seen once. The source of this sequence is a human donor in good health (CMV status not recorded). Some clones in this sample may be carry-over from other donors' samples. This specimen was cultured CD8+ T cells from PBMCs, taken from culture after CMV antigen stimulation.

In DNA form, the CDR3 reads TGTGCCAGCAGCTTAGGCCTACAGGGAAAACAAGAGACCCAGTACTTC. Amino acids: CASSLGLQGKQETQYF. The chain carries TRBV7-8 and TRBJ2-5; a weak D match, TRBD1 (6 bases). The CDR3 runs to 16 residues. The V gene lost 1 base and the J gene lost 2 bases, with 14 bases spanning the gap. Germline V gene lookup returns CDR1 SGHVS and CDR2 FQNEAQ.